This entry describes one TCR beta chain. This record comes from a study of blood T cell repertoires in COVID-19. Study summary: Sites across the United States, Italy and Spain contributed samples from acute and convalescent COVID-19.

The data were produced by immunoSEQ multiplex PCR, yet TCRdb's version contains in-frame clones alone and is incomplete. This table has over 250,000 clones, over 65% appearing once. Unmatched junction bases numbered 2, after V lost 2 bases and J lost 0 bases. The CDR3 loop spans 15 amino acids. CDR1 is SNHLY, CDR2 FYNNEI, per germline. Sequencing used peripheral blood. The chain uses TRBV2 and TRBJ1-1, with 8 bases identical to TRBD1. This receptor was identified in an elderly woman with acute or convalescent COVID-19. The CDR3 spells CASSEQGALNTEAFF. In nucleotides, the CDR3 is TGTGCCAGCAGTGAACAGGGGGCGTTGAACACTGAAGCTTTCTTT.